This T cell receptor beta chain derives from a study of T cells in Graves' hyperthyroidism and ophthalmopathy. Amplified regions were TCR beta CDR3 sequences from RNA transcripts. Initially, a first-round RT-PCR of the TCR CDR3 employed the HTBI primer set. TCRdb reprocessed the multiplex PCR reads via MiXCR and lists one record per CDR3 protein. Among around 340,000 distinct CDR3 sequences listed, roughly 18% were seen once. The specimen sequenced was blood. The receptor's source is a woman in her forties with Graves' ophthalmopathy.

CDR3 sequence (DNA): TGTGCCAGCAGCCAAGTGGTCAACCCGCCGTCCGGGGAGCTGTTTTTT. Protein: CASSQVVNPPSGELFF. This chain connects TRBV3-1 to TRBJ2-2; D is undetermined. The CDR3 runs 16 residues. CDR1 LGHDT and CDR2 YNNKEL come from the germline V gene (reference sequence). Trimming took 1 base from V and 6 from J, leaving 15 bases between them.